The source of this T cell receptor (beta chain) is a study of cytomegalovirus exposure and HLA in healthy donors. Findings and limits, study-wide: No immune exposure information besides CMV serostatus was available. Later, TCR association rates were found to vary by HLA locus, highest for DRB1 and lowest for HLA-C.

Donors in the study were healthy people who gave bone marrow. Regarding this clone: Its cognate antigen is unknown.

CDR1 and CDR2 from the germline V gene are MNHNY and SVGAGI (reference sequence). Trimming took off 2 bases at V and 2 bases at J, with 12 bases between the two ends. The CDR3 length is 15 residues. Primers: 60 Vbeta forward and 13 Jbeta reverse. The data were produced by immunoSEQ multiplex PCR, yet TCRdb's version contains in-frame clones alone and is incomplete. Of 180,000 or so clones listed, around 78% are singletons. This clonotype was sampled from a woman aged 30 to 39 in good health and CMV-seropositive. The sample was PBMCs. This sequence joins TRBV6-6 and TRBJ2-5; weak D call: TRBD2 (6 bases). As DNA, the CDR3 is TGTGCCAGCAGTTACACGGGGGACGGACAAGAGACCCAGTACTTC. Translating it yields CASSYTGDGQETQYF.